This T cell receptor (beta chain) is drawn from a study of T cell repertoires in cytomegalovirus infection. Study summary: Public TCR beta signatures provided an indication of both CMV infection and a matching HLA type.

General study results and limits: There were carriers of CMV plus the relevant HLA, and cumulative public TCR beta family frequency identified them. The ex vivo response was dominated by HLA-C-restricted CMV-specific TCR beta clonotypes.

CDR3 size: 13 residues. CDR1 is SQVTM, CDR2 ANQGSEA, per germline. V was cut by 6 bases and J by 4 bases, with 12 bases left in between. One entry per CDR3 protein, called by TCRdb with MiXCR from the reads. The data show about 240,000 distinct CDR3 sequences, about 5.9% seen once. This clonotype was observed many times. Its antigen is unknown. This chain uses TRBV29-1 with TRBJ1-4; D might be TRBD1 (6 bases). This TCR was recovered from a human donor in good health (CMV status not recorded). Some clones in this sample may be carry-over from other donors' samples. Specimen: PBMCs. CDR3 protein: CSVSTGLNEKLFF. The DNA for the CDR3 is TGCAGCGTCTCGACAGGCCTTAATGAAAAACTGTTTTTT.